The clone carrying this TCR beta chain was counted ten times or more. The target antigen is unknown. Using its own MiXCR run on the RT-PCR reads, TCRdb lists one record per CDR3 protein. The sample yields hundreds of thousands of distinct CDR3 sequences, more than 11% seen once. The sample belongs to a study of response to subunit inactivated influenza vaccine. Study observations and caveats: It was the authors' suggestion that each seasonal influenza vaccination recruits few new T cells.

Germline V gene data show CDR1 as SEHNR and CDR2 as FQNEAQ (reference sequence). Between the trimmed V and J ends, which lost 1 base and 0 bases, there was a span of 7 bases. This CDR3 contains 14 residues. This clonotype was obtained from a man over 45 who received an inactivated influenza vaccine. J is TRBJ2-7 and V is TRBV7-9; D uncertain. Sequenced here: PBMCs from blood, sampled approximately 15 days before vaccination. CDR3 DNA: TGTGCCAGCAGCTTAGACGGCGTCTCCTACGAGCAGTACTTC. As protein: CASSLDGVSYEQYF.